One sample yielded the 15 T cell receptor beta chains listed below, sequenced in a study of regulatory T cells in long-lasting Graves disease. Regarding time point: newly diagnosed GD, antithyroid drugs for less than 3 months. There was RNA extracted from PBMCs, and the TCR library was made from it. Sequencing libraries for TCR beta were prepared with iRepertoire HTBI primers and Arm-PCR of CDR3 regions. TCRdb reprocessed the multiplex PCR reads via MiXCR and lists one record per CDR3 protein. The repertoire has around 480,000 distinct CDR3 sequences, around 15% of them found once; the top ten carry 12%. This sample was shared with a second study, whose subject was T cells in Graves' hyperthyroidism and ophthalmopathy.

This specimen consisted of peripheral blood mononuclear cells (PBMCs), obtained at new diagnosis, from a patient treated with antithyroid drugs. Source of these receptors: a man aged 40-55 years with Graves disease.

In this sample, this clonotype turned up once. Given a much more abundant clone one base away, this may be a read error. The gene calls are TRBV5-1 and TRBJ2-7, with 7 bases identical to TRBD1. J gave up 7 bases and V 7 bases, and 17 bases lay outside the gene matches. Germline V lookup: CDR1 SGHRS, CDR2 YFSETQ. The CDR3 contains 15 residues. CDR3 in amino acids: CASARQGSSYNEQYF. The CDR3 nucleotides read TGCGCCAGCGCAAGACAGGGTAGCTCCTACAATGAGCAGTACTTC.

There are a few counts of this clonotype. V usage is TRBV7-9 and J usage is TRBJ2-1, with D possibly being TRBD1 (6 bases). Germline V gene sequence: CDR1 SEHNR, CDR2 FQNEAQ (reference sequence). The CDR3 length is 12 residues. Deletions cut 5 bases from V and 12 bases from J, with 14 bases between. The CDR3 coding sequence is TGTGCCAGCAGCCCGACAGGATATGGGCAGTTCTTC. Translating it yields CASSPTGYGQFF.

This clonotype was detected many times. The chain carries TRBV12-3 or TRBV12-4 and TRBJ2-2, with TRBD2 matching over 7 bases. This CDR3 contains 18 residues. J was trimmed by 0 bases and V by 7 bases; bases with no gene match: 14. Here the CDR3 DNA reads TGTGCCAGCAACCATCGCCGAGGGCTAGCGGCGAACACCGGGGAGCTGTTTTTT. It yields the protein CASNHRRGLAANTGELFF.

This clonotype was picked up a small number of times. The chain uses TRBV20-1 and TRBJ2-3, with unresolved D. This CDR3 spans 16 amino acids. Trimming shortened V by 3 bases and J by 1 base, and 17 bases separated the two germline ends. CDR1 is DFQATT, CDR2 SNEGSKA, per germline (reference sequence). The CDR3 here is CSARSITLTGTDTQYF. For the CDR3, the DNA is TGCAGTGCTAGGAGTATAACGTTGACCGGCACAGATACGCAGTATTTT.

This rearrangement joins TRBV6-1 to TRBJ1-2; 8 nucleotides align to TRBD1. The CDR3 length is 13 residues. With 6 bases clipped from V and 4 bases from J, the junction kept 4 bases outside the gene matches. From germline, CDR1 is MNHNS and CDR2 SASEGT. CDR3 DNA: TGTGCCAGCAGACTGACAGGGGTCTATGGCTACACCTTC. Protein: CASRLTGVYGYTF.

This clonotype was counted a few times. CDR3 bases: TGTGCCAGCAGCCCTGGGGGTCGGGAGCAGTACTTC. It is translated as CASSPGGREQYF. J is TRBJ2-7 and V is TRBV7-6, with D perhaps TRBD1 or TRBD2 (5 bases each). V was cut by 5 bases and J by 7 bases, with 12 bases left in between. The germline gives CDR1 SGHVS, CDR2 FNYEAQ. This CDR3 has 12 residues.

This clonotype appeared many times. V and J are TRBV6-1 and TRBJ2-7; the match to TRBD1 covers 8 bases. V gave up 4 bases and J gave up 5 bases; unmatched junction bases: 7. The CDR3 length is 14 residues. In germline, CDR1 is MNHNS, CDR2 SASEGT. DNA for the CDR3: TGTGCCAGCAGTGTCAGGGGGCACGGCGACGAGCAGTACTTC. Translating gives CASSVRGHGDEQYF.

The table lists this clonotype with a few counts. V is TRBV20-1 and J is TRBJ2-1, with D perhaps matching TRBD2 (5 bases). The V end lost 0 bases, the J end lost 4 bases, and 19 bases lay between the germline ends. Germline CDR1 reads DFQATT; CDR2 reads SNEGSKA (reference sequence). The CDR3 extends over 17 amino acids. DNA of the CDR3: TGCAGTGCTAGAGATATAGGAACTAGTATATTTTACAATGAGCAGTTCTTC. Its protein product is CSARDIGTSIFYNEQFF.

This clonotype was counted ten times or more. The rearrangement uses TRBV2 and TRBJ2-2; the D is unclear. Trimming took 2 bases from V and 3 from J, leaving 10 bases between them. The length of the CDR3 is 15 residues. Looked up from germline, CDR1 is SNHLY and CDR2 is FYNNEI. CDR3 nucleotide sequence: TGTGCCAGCAGTGAATCCCTAAGGGACACCGGGGAGCTGTTTTTT. Protein: CASSESLRDTGELFF.

J is TRBJ1-1 and V is TRBV10-3, with D possibly matching TRBD1 (6 bases). CDR1 is ENHRY, CDR2 SYGVKD, per germline. V lost 8 bases to trimming and J lost 3 bases, with 13 bases between them. The CDR3 runs to 13 residues. In DNA form, the CDR3 reads TGTGCCATCCTCGGGGGCGCGGACACTGAAGCTTTCTTT. Its translation is CAILGGADTEAFF.

At least ten counts were recorded for this clonotype. The rearrangement uses TRBV27 and TRBJ1-5; D unclear. The CDR3 length is 13 residues. From germline, CDR1 is MNHEY and CDR2 SMNVEV (reference sequence). Trimming removed 4 bases at V and 2 bases at J, with 6 bases between. The DNA for the CDR3 is TGTGCCAGCAGTTGGCAGGGCAATCAGCCCCAGCATTTT. This translates into CASSWQGNQPQHF.

At least ten counts were recorded for this clonotype. This rearrangement joins TRBV11-2 to TRBJ2-7; either TRBD1 or TRBD2 may fit D (5 bases each). The germline V gene encodes CDR1 SGHAT and CDR2 FQNNGV. V dropped 5 bases and J dropped 2 bases, with 13 bases sitting between them. CDR3 length: 14 residues. The CDR3 protein is CASSRQRGPYEQYF. The CDR3 DNA reads TGTGCCAGCAGCCGCCAGAGGGGCCCCTACGAGCAGTACTTC.

In this sample, this clonotype turned up many times. The rearrangement joins TRBV28 to TRBJ2-1, with 7 bases lining up with TRBD2. The CDR3 is made up of 14 amino acids. Germline loops: CDR1 MDHEN, CDR2 SYDVKM. Losses at the gene ends were 8 bases for V and 8 bases for J; bases not matched to a gene: 12. The CDR3: CASSQPGTTHEQFF. CDR3 coding DNA: TGTGCCAGCTCACAGCCCGGGACTACCCATGAGCAGTTCTTC.

The table lists this clonotype with many counts. V gene TRBV28 combines with J gene TRBJ2-4; 9 nucleotides match TRBD2. The CDR3 runs 16 residues. Germline assignment: CDR1 MDHEN and CDR2 SYDVKM. The V and J ends lost 3 bases and 4 bases, in that order; junction bases with no gene match: 7. CDR3 amino acids: CASSFLREGPKNIQYF. In DNA, the CDR3 is TGTGCCAGCAGTTTTCTGCGGGAGGGACCTAAAAACATTCAGTACTTC.

The chain couples TRBV6-2 or TRBV6-3 to TRBJ2-7, with D possibly TRBD1 on 6 matching bases. Looked up from germline, CDR1 is MNHEY and CDR2 is SVGEGT. This CDR3 spans 14 amino acids. The ends were cut back, 6 bases at V and 6 bases at J, with 18 bases in the middle. CDR3 nucleotides: TGTGCCAGCAGCCAGACAGGTTTCGGACTCGAGCAGTACTTC. This gives the protein CASSQTGFGLEQYF.